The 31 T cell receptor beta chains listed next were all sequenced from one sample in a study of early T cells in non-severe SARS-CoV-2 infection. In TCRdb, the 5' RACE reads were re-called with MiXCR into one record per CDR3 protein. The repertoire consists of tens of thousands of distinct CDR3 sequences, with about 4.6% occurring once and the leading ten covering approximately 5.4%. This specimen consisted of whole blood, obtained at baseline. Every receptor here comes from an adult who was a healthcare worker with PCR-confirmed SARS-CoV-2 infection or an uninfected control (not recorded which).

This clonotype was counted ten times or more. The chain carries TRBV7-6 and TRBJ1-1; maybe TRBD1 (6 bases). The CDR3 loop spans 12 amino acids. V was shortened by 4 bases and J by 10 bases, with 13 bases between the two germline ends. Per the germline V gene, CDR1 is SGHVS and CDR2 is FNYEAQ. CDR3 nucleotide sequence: TGTGCCAGCAGCTCGGGGAGGGGGGGAGCTTTCTTT. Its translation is CASSSGRGGAFF.

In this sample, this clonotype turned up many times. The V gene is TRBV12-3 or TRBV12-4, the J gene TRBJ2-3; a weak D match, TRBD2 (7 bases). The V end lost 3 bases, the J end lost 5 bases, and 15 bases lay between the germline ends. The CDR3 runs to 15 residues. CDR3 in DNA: TGTGCCAGCAGTTTCCGGGGGGCCGTTGAAGATACGCAGTATTTT. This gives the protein CASSFRGAVEDTQYF.

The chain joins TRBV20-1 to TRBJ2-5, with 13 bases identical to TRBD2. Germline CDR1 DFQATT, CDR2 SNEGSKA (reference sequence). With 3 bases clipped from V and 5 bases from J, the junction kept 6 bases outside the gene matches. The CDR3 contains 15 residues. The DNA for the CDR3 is TGCAGTGCTAGGCAACTAGCGGGGGGGCCTGAGACCCAGTACTTC. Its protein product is CSARQLAGGPETQYF.

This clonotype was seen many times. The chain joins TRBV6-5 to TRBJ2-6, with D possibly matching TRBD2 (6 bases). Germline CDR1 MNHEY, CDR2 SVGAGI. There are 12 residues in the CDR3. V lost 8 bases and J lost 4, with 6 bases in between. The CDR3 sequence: CASGRGANVLTF. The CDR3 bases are TGTGCCAGCGGGAGGGGGGCCAACGTCCTGACTTTC.

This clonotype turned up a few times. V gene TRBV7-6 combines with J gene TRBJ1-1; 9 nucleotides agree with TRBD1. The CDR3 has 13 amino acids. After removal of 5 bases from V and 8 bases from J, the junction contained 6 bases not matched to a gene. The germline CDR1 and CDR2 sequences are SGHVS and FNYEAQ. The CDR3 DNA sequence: TGTGCCAGCAGCAGAAACAGGGGGCGCGAAGCTTTCTTT. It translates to CASSRNRGREAFF.

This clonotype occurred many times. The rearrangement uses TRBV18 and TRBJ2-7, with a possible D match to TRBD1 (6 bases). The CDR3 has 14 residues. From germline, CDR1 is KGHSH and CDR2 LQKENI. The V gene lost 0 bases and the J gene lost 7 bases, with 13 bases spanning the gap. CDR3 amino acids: CASSPPGAYGEQYF. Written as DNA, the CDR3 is TGTGCCAGCTCACCACCGGGGGCATATGGGGAGCAGTACTTC.

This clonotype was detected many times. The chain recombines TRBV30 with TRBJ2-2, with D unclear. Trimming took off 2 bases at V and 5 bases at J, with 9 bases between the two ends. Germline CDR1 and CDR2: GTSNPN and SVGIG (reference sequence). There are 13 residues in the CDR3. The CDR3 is CAWSPTETGELFF. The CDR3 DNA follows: TGTGCCTGGAGTCCGACGGAGACCGGGGAGCTGTTTTTT.

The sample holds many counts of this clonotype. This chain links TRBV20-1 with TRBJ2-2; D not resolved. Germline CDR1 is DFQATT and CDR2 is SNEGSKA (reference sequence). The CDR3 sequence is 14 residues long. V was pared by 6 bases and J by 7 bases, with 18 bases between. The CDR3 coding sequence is TGCAGTGCACAAGATCCGAGCGTGGGCGGGGAGCTGTTTTTT. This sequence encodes CSAQDPSVGGELFF.

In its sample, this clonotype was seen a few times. CDR3 in amino acids: CASSRMGANSYEQYF. The CDR3, as DNA: TGTGCCAGCAGCCGCATGGGGGCTAACTCCTACGAGCAGTACTTC. J is TRBJ2-7 and V is TRBV7-9; possible D gene TRBD1, 6 bases. The CDR3 covers 15 residues. With 5 bases removed from V and 0 bases from J, the gap between germline ends came to 14 bases. CDR1 is SEHNR and CDR2 is FQNEAQ in the germline V gene (reference sequence).

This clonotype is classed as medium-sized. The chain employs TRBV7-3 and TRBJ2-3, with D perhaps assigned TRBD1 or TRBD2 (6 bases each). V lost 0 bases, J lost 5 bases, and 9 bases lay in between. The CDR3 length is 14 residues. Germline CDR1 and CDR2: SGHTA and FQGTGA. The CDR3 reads CASSLTGGIDTQYF. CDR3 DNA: TGTGCCAGCAGCTTAACAGGGGGGATAGATACGCAGTATTTT.

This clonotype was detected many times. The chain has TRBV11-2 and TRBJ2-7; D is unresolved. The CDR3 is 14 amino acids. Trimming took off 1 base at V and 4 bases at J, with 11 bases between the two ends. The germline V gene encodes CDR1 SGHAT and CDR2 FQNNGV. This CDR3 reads CASSLGTSGYEQYF. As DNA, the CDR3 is TGTGCCAGCAGCTTAGGTACTTCCGGGTACGAGCAGTACTTC.

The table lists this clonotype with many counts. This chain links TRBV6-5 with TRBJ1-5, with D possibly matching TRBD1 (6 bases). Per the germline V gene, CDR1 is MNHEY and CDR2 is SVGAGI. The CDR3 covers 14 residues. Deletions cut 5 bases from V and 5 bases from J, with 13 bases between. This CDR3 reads CASSPGGSHQPQHF. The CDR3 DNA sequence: TGTGCCAGCAGTCCCGGGGGCAGTCATCAGCCCCAGCATTTT.

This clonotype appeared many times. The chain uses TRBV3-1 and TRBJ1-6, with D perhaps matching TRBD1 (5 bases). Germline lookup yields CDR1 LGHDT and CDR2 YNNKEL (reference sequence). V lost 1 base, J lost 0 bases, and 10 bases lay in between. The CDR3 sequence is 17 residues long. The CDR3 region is CASSQGQGSSYNSPLHF. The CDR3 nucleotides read TGTGCCAGCAGCCAAGGGCAGGGAAGCTCCTATAATTCACCCCTCCACTTT.

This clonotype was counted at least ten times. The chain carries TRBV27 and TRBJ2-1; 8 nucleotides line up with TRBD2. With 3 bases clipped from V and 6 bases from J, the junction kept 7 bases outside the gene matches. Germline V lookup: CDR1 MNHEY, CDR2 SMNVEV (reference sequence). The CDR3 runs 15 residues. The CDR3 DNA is TGTGCCAGCAGTTTCGGCGGGGGGCCGAGCAATGAGCAGTTCTTC. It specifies CASSFGGGPSNEQFF.

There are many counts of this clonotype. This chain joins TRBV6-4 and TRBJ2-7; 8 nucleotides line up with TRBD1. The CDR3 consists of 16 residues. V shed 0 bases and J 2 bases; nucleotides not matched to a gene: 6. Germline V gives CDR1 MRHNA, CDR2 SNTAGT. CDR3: CASSDSRQGAAYEQYF. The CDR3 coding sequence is TGTGCCAGCAGTGACTCGAGGCAGGGGGCTGCCTACGAGCAGTACTTC.

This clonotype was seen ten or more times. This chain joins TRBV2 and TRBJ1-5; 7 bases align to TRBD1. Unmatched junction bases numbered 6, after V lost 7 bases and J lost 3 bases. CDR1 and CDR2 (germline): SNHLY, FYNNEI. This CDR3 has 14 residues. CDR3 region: CASTKTGPNQPQHF. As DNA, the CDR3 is TGTGCCAGCACTAAGACAGGGCCCAATCAGCCCCAGCATTTT.

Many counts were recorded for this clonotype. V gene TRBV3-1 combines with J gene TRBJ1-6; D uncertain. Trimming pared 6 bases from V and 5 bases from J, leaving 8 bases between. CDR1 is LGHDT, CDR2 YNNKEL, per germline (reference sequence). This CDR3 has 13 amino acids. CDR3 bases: TGTGCCAGCAGGGGCCCGGATAATTCACCCCTCCACTTT. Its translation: CASRGPDNSPLHF.

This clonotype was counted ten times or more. The CDR3: CASSLEVERALNTGELFF. In nucleotides, the CDR3 is TGTGCCAGCAGCTTAGAGGTCGAACGGGCTTTAAACACCGGGGAGCTGTTTTTT. The chain employs TRBV7-6 and TRBJ2-2; D gene ambiguous. In germline, CDR1 is SGHVS, CDR2 FNYEAQ. The CDR3 runs 18 residues. Trimming removed 1 base at V and 2 bases at J, with 17 bases between.

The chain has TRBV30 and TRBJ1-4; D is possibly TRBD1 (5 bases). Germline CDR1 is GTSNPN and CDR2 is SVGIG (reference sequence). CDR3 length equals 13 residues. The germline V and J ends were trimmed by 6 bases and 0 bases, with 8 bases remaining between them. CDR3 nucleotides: TGTGCCTGCCCGACAGCAACTAATGAAAAACTGTTTTTT. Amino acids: CACPTATNEKLFF.

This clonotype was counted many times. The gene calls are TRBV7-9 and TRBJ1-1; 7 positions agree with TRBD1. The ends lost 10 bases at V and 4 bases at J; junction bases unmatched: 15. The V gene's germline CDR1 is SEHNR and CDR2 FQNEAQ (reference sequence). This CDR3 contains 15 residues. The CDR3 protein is CATPASRQGITEAFF. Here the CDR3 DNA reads TGTGCCACTCCTGCCTCGAGACAGGGTATCACTGAAGCTTTCTTT. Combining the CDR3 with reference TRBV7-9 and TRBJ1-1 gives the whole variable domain DTGVSQNPRHKITKRGQNVTFRCDPISEHNRLYWYRQTLGQGPEFLTYFQNEAQLEKSRLLSDRFSAERPKGSFSTLEIQRTEQGDSAMYLCATPASRQGITEAFFGQGTRLTVV.

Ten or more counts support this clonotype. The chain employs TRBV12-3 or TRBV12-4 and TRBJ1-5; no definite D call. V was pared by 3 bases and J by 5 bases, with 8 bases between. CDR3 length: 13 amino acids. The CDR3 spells CASSFVGYQPQHF. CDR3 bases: TGTGCCAGCAGTTTTGTGGGATATCAGCCCCAGCATTTT.

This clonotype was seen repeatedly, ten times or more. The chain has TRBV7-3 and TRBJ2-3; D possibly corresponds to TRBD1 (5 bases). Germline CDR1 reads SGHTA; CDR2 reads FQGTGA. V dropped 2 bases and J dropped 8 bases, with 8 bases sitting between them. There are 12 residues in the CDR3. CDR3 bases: TGTGCCAGCAGCTTACAGGGCGGTACGCAGTATTTT. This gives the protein CASSLQGGTQYF.

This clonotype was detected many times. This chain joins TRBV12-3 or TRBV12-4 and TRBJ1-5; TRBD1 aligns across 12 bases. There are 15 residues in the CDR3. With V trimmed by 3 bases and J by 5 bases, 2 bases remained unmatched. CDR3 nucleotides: TGTGCCAGCAGTTTCGGGACAGGGGGCTATCAGCCCCAGCATTTT. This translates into CASSFGTGGYQPQHF.

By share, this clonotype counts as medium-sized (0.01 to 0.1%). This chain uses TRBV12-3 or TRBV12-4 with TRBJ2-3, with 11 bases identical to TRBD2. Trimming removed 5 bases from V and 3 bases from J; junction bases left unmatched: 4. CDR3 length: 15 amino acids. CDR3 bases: TGTGCCAGCAGTGCCACTAGCGGGGGAACAGATACGCAGTATTTT. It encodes CASSATSGGTDTQYF.

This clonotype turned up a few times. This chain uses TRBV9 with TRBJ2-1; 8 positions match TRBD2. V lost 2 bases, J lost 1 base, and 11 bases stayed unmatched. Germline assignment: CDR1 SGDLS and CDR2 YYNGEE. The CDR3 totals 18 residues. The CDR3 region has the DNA TGTGCCAGCAGCGTCACTAGCGGCGGTTCCGGGTCCTACAATGAGCAGTTCTTC. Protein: CASSVTSGGSGSYNEQFF.

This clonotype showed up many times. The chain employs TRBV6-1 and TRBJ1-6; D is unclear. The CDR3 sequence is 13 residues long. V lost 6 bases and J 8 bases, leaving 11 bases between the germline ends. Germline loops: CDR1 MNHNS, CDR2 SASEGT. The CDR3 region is CASRGILDSPLHF. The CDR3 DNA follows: TGTGCCAGCAGAGGGATTTTGGATTCACCCCTCCACTTT.

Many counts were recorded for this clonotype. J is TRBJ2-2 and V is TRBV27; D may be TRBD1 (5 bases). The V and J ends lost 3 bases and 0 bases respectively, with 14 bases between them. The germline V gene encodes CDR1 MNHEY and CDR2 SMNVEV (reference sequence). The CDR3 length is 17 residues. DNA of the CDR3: TGTGCCAGCAGTTTGGGGCTGTGGGAAGCGAACACCGGGGAGCTGTTTTTT. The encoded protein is CASSLGLWEANTGELFF.

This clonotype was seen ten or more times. The CDR3 sequence: CSVIPTVNTEAFF. In DNA form, the CDR3 reads TGCAGCGTGATCCCGACAGTCAACACTGAAGCTTTCTTT. This chain uses TRBV29-1 with TRBJ1-1; perhaps TRBD1 as D (5 bases). CDR1 and CDR2 (germline): SQVTM, ANQGSEA. Trimming shortened V by 6 bases and J by 2 bases, and 13 bases separated the two germline ends. The CDR3 runs 13 residues.

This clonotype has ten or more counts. The CDR3 bases are TGTGCCAGCAGTTTATCGACACCTCCGGCCAACGTCCTGACTTTC. Translated: CASSLSTPPANVLTF. The chain links TRBV27 to TRBJ2-6, with unresolved D. Trimming took off 0 bases at V and 6 bases at J, with 9 bases between the two ends. The CDR3 length is 15 residues. Germline lookup yields CDR1 MNHEY and CDR2 SMNVEV (reference sequence).

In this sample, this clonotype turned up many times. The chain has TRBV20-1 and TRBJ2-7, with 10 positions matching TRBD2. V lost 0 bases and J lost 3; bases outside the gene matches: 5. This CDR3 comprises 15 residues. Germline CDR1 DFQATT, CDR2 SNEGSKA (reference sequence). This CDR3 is CSARDRTSGIYEQYF. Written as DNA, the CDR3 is TGCAGTGCTAGAGACCGGACTAGCGGCATCTACGAGCAGTACTTC.

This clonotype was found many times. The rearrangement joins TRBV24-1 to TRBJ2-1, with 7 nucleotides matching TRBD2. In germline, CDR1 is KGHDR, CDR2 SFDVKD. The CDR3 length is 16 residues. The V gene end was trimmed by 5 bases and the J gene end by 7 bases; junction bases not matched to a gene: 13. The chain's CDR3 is CATSGQEGRAPNEQFF. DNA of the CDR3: TGTGCCACCAGTGGTCAGGAGGGGAGGGCCCCGAATGAGCAGTTCTTC.